This TCR beta chain comes out of a study of identical twins. Study-level points and caveats: Twin-shared out-of-frame alpha sequences were enriched for low generation probability.

A word on this clonotype: Its antigen remains unknown.

Through template switching, a universal primer site was introduced, and the cDNA contained unique molecular identifiers. TCRdb fed the 5' RACE reads into MiXCR, producing one record per CDR3 protein. The data show 1.5 million or so distinct CDR3 sequences, with under 35% seen just once and about 0.27% held by the top ten. The sequencing sample was made of cord blood. The receptor comes from a newborn girl in good health.

CDR3 nucleotides: TGTGCCAGCAGCGCCCTCCGGACAGGGGCCCACGAGCAGTACTTC. Translated, it gives CASSALRTGAHEQYF. The chain links TRBV11-2 to TRBJ2-7, with 9 bases that match TRBD1. The CDR3 spans 15 residues. Germline CDR1 is SGHAT and CDR2 is FQNNGV. Unmatched junction bases numbered 10, after V lost 5 bases and J lost 5 bases. Full variable domain (missing parts from reference TRBV11-2 and TRBJ2-7): EAGVAQSPRYKIIEKRQSVAFWCNPISGHATLYWYQQILGQGPKLLIQFQNNGVVDDSQLPKDRFSAERLKGVDSTLKIQPAKLEDSAVYLCASSALRTGAHEQYFGPGTRLTVT.